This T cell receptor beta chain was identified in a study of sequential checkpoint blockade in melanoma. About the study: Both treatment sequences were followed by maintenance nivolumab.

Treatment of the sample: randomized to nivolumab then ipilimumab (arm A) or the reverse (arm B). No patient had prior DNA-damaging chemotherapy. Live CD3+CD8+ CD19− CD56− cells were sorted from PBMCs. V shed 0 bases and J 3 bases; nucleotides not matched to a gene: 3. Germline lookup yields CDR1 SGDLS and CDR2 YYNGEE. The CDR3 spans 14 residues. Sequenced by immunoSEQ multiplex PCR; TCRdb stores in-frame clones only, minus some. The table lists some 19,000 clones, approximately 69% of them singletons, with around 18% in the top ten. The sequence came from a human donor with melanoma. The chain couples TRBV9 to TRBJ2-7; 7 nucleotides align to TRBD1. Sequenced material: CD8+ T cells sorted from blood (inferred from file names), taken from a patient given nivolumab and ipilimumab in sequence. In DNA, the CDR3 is TGTGCCAGCAGCGTAGGGGACAGAGTCTACGAGCAGTACTTC. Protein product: CASSVGDRVYEQYF.